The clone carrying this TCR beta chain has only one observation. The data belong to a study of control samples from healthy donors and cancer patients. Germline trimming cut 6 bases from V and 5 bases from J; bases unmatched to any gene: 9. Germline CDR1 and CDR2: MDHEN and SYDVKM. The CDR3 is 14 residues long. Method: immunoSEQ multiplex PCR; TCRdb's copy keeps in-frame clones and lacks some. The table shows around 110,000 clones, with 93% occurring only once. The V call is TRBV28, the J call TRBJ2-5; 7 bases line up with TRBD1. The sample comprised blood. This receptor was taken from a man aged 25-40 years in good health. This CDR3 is CASSRARGRETQYF. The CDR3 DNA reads TGTGCCAGCAGCCGGGCGAGGGGGCGGGAGACCCAGTACTTC.